A selection of T cell receptor beta chains follows, all from one sample in a study of vaccination effects on CD4 cells after COVID-19. Sequencing used immunoSEQ multiplex PCR; TCRdb keeps in-frame clones, though not all of them. This sample yields approximately 58,000 clones, of which roughly 80% are seen a single time; 3% belongs to the top ten. No antigen is known for these receptors. Sequenced here: CD4+ T cells from PBMCs cultured without peptide, sampled before COVID-19 vaccination. The source is a human donor who received a COVID-19 vaccine. CDR3s include the opening cysteine and the closing phenylalanine or tryptophan. A D gene is named only where the DNA matches it firmly. Size values are once, few and many counts, or a class for expanded clones, and some rows have none.

>TRBV14|NA|TRBJ1-1|NA
TGTGCCAGCAGCCAACAACAGGAGACTGAAGCTTTCTTT
CASSQQQETEAFF
>TRBV10-3|NA|TRBJ1-3|NA
TGTGCCATCACCGAACAGGGACCCCTCTCAGGAAACACCATATATTTT
CAITEQGPLSGNTIYF
>TRBV5-1|NA|TRBJ2-6|TRBD1
TGCGCCAGCAGCCGTCGGACAGGGCAGAGCTCTGGGGCCAACGTCCTGACTTTC
CASSRRTGQSSGANVLTF
>TRBV2|NA|TRBJ2-2|NA
TGTGCCAGCAGTGCGTACTACACCGGGGAGCTGTTTTTT
CASSAYYTGELFF
>TRBV13|NA|TRBJ2-5|TRBD2
TGTGCCAGCAGCCTGCTGGGACTAGCGGGGCAAGAGACCCAGTACTTC
CASSLLGLAGQETQYF
>TRBV7-2|once|TRBJ1-6|TRBD1
TGTGCCAGCTCCTCACAAAGACAGGGCTCACCCCTCCACTTT
CASSSQRQGSPLHF
>TRBV2|few|TRBJ1-5|NA
TGTGCCAGCACCGGGCAGGGAGATCAGCCCCAGCATTTT
CASTGQGDQPQHF
>TRBV27|once|TRBJ2-3|NA
TGTGCCAGCAGTTCTCACACAGATACGCAGTATTTT
CASSSHTDTQYF
>TRBV10-1|NA|TRBJ2-2|NA
TGCGCCAGCAGTACTGGACAGATGAACACCGGGGAGCTGTTTTTT
CASSTGQMNTGELFF
>TRBV30|NA|TRBJ2-5|TRBD2
TGTGCCTGGAGTGCCAGCGGGAGGCAAGAGACCCAGTACTTC
CAWSASGRQETQYF
>TRBV6-5|NA|TRBJ1-4|NA
TGTGCCAGCAGGGCCGGGGTCTCTAATGAAAAACTGTTTTTT
CASRAGVSNEKLFF
>TRBV24-1|NA|TRBJ2-3|TRBD1
TGTGCCACCAGTGATCTAAGAGTCCCGGGACAGGGGGCAGATACGCAGTATTTT
CATSDLRVPGQGADTQYF
>TRBV19|few|TRBJ2-1|NA
TGTGCCAGTAGTAGAGGTAGCTCCTACAATGAGCAGTTCTTC
CASSRGSSYNEQFF
>TRBV4-1|few|TRBJ2-3|TRBD1
TGCGCCAGCAGCCAAGGGCCCAGACCGGGACAGGGAGGGAATACGCAGTATTTT
CASSQGPRPGQGGNTQYF
>TRBV30|NA|TRBJ1-6|TRBD1
TGTGCCTGGAGTGTAGGGACAGGGGGTTCACCCCTCCACTTT
CAWSVGTGGSPLHF
>TRBV2|NA|TRBJ2-1|TRBD2
TGTGCCAGCGGGACCGCGGGGGGCCCCACCTTCTACAATGAGCAGTTCTTC
CASGTAGGPTFYNEQFF
>TRBV7-2|NA|TRBJ1-3|TRBD1
TGTGCCAGCAGCTTAGGACAGGGTAAAGACACCATATATTTT
CASSLGQGKDTIYF
>TRBV28|NA|TRBJ1-1|TRBD1
TGTGCCAGCAGTAAACCGGGACAGGGGGGTCGGAACACTGAAGCTTTCTTT
CASSKPGQGGRNTEAFF
>TRBV7-2|NA|TRBJ2-3|NA
TGTGCCAGCAGCTCCCCTGCTTTGGGCACAGATACGCAGTATTTT
CASSSPALGTDTQYF
>TRBV7-9|once|TRBJ1-1|NA
TGTGCCAGCAGTCTTAGATTGAACACTGAAGCTTTCTTT
CASSLRLNTEAFF
>TRBV2|NA|TRBJ1-4|TRBD1
TGTGCCAGCACTGCCCATGACAGGGCCCTAAGTGAAAAACTGTTTTTT
CASTAHDRALSEKLFF
>TRBV25-1|once|TRBJ1-4|TRBD1
TGTGCCAGCAGTGATTCTCCTTTACAGGGGCCTAATGAAAAACTGTTTTTT
CASSDSPLQGPNEKLFF
>TRBV3-1/TRBV3-2|NA|TRBJ2-5|NA
TGTGCCAGCAGCCAAGATCCCTCCGGCGGGGGCGGTACCCAGTACTTC
CASSQDPSGGGGTQYF
>TRBV19|NA|TRBJ1-4|NA
TGTGCCAGTAGATGGGGTAGGCCAACTAATGAAAAACTGTTTTTT
CASRWGRPTNEKLFF
>TRBV3-1/TRBV3-2|NA|TRBJ1-6|NA
TGTGCCAGCAGCCAGATGACAGCGGGGAATTCACCCCTCCACTTT
CASSQMTAGNSPLHF
>TRBV3-1/TRBV3-2|NA|TRBJ1-2|NA
TGTGCCAGCAGCCCACATGGGAGGTATGGCTACACCTTC
CASSPHGRYGYTF
>TRBV7-9|NA|TRBJ1-3|NA
TGTGCCAGCAGCCTTCTCGGAGGCGGGCTTCGGGATGGAAACACCATATATTTT
CASSLLGGGLRDGNTIYF
>TRBV19|NA|TRBJ1-5|NA
TGTGCCAGTAGTACTCAGCCAGGGCTAAGCAATCAGCCCCAGCATTTT
CASSTQPGLSNQPQHF
>TRBV4-1|few|TRBJ2-2|NA
TGCGCCAGCAGCAAGGCAGGAGGGACGACCGGGGAGCTGTTTTTT
CASSKAGGTTGELFF
>TRBV9|NA|TRBJ2-4|TRBD1
TGTGCCAGCAGCGTAACGGGGGCACGGGGACAGGGGTCGGGCATTCAGTACTTC
CASSVTGARGQGSGIQYF
>TRBV3-1/TRBV3-2|NA|TRBJ2-5|NA
TGTGCCAGCAGCCAAGACCAAGAGACCCAGTACTTC
CASSQDQETQYF
>TRBV6-5|NA|TRBJ1-5|NA
TGTGCCAGCAGTTACTTCCGAGGGAATCAGCCCCAGCATTTT
CASSYFRGNQPQHF
>TRBV5-1|NA|TRBJ1-4|TRBD1
TGCGCCAGCAGTGAGGACAGGGCCTTGGGCGTGGATGAAAAACTGTTTTTT
CASSEDRALGVDEKLFF
>TRBV4-1|NA|TRBJ2-4|TRBD1
TGCGCCAGCAGCTCAGGACCCTTTGGACAGGTAGACATTCAGTACTTC
CASSSGPFGQVDIQYF
>TRBV20-1|NA|TRBJ1-1|TRBD1
TGCAGTGCTAGTGGACAGGGAACGAACACTGAAGCTTTCTTT
CSASGQGTNTEAFF